This TCR beta chain stems from a study of cytomegalovirus exposure and HLA in healthy donors. Study-level background: Around 80 million unique TCR sequences came from HLA-typed donors in an early release. Study results and limitations: Researchers counted roughly 150 TCR beta chains as cytomegalovirus-associated.

Deletions cut 0 bases from V and 8 bases from J, with 12 bases between. Germline values: CDR1 LGHNA, CDR2 YNFKEQ. The CDR3 is 14 residues long. The PCR was carried out with 60 Vbeta primers and 13 Jbeta primers. Data came from immunoSEQ multiplex PCR; TCRdb stores just in-frame clones and leaves some out. The table has some 200,000 clones, over 75% seen once. A note on this clone: Its antigen remains unidentified.

The specimen sequenced was PBMCs. The chain combines TRBV4-2 with TRBJ2-3; D unclear. The sequence was collected from a man aged 50-59 years in good health and CMV-seronegative. The CDR3 DNA reads as TGTGCCAGCAGCCAAGATCGCACCTCGAGTACGCAGTATTTT. Its protein product is CASSQDRTSSTQYF.